Listed below are T cell receptor beta chains from one sample, sequenced in a study of identical twins. Using its own MiXCR run on the 5' RACE reads, TCRdb lists one record per CDR3 protein. Of 600,000 to 700,000 distinct CDR3 sequences listed, about 20% are singletons. This sample was also put to use in a study of T cells expressing NK-cell markers.

The sequencing sample was made of PBMCs. These receptors all come from a woman between 18 and 29 years old in good health. The CDR3 runs from the conserved cysteine through the conserved F or W. D genes are given only for firm matches. A row's size may be missing; if present it is once, few, many or a size class.

CDR3 protein,CDR3 DNA,V gene,clone size,D gene,J gene
CASSLDRAGTQYF,TGCGCCAGCAGCTTGGACAGGGCAGGTACGCAGTATTTT,TRBV5-1,NA,NA,TRBJ2-3
CASSELAGGQETQYF,TGTGCCAGCAGTGAACTAGCGGGGGGGCAAGAGACCCAGTACTTC,TRBV6-1,many,TRBD2,TRBJ2-5
CSARGMRLAPKTSKDTQYF,TGCAGTGCTAGAGGGATGAGACTAGCGCCAAAGACAAGCAAGGATACGCAGTATTTT,TRBV20-1,many,TRBD2,TRBJ2-3
CASSHGLAGSSYEQYF,TGTGCCAGCAGTCACGGACTAGCGGGTAGCTCCTACGAGCAGTACTTC,TRBV7-2,many,TRBD2,TRBJ2-7
CSARQTGGPYEQYF,TGCAGTGCCCGCCAGACGGGAGGGCCCTACGAGCAGTACTTC,TRBV20-1,NA,TRBD2,TRBJ2-7
CSGASGSGRETQYF,TGCAGTGGGGCTAGCGGGAGCGGGAGAGAGACCCAGTACTTC,TRBV20-1,many,TRBD2,TRBJ2-5
CASSSLVSSYNEQFF,TGTGCCAGCAGTTCACTAGTAAGCTCCTACAATGAGCAGTTCTTC,TRBV7-9,NA,NA,TRBJ2-1
CASSYQGGSNQPQHF,TGTGCCAGCAGTTATCAGGGAGGTAGCAATCAGCCCCAGCATTTT,TRBV27,few,NA,TRBJ1-5
CASSQGPEAYNEQFF,TGCGCCAGCAGCCAAGGGCCGGAGGCCTACAATGAGCAGTTCTTC,TRBV4-3,NA,NA,TRBJ2-1
CASSSYRVRRKETQYF,TGTGCCAGCAGCTCTTACAGGGTCCGCCGTAAAGAGACCCAGTACTTC,TRBV7-9,few,NA,TRBJ2-5
CASSFIYSPLHF,TGTGCCAGCAGTTTTATTTATTCACCCCTCCACTTT,TRBV12-3/TRBV12-4,many,NA,TRBJ1-6
CASSVQGARGSGELFF,TGTGCCAGCAGTGTACAGGGGGCGCGAGGGTCCGGGGAGCTGTTTTTT,TRBV2,once,TRBD1,TRBJ2-2
CSARDNPDKQFF,TGCAGTGCTAGAGATAATCCGGACAAGCAGTTCTTC,TRBV20-1,few,NA,TRBJ2-1
CASNERYTGELFF,TGCGCCAGCAACGAGCGGTACACCGGGGAGCTGTTTTTT,TRBV5-1,NA,NA,TRBJ2-2
CASSSYTGVGYEQYF,TGTGCCAGCAGTTCCTACACAGGGGTCGGCTACGAGCAGTACTTC,TRBV6-5,few,TRBD1,TRBJ2-7
CASSLRRRDTEAFF,TGTGCCAGCAGTCTCCGGAGGAGGGACACTGAAGCTTTCTTT,TRBV6-2/TRBV6-3,NA,NA,TRBJ1-1
CSVEDRRKYNEQFF,TGCAGCGTTGAAGATCGCCGGAAATACAATGAGCAGTTCTTC,TRBV29-1,NA,NA,TRBJ2-1
CASSLALDTTYEQYF,TGCGCCAGCAGCTTGGCCCTGGACACCACCTACGAGCAGTACTTC,TRBV5-1,few,NA,TRBJ2-7
CASSPPGVPDYGYTF,TGTGCCAGCTCACCACCGGGGGTTCCGGACTATGGCTACACCTTC,TRBV18,NA,NA,TRBJ1-2
CASSLAHQFQETQYF,TGTGCCAGCAGCTTAGCGCACCAGTTCCAAGAGACCCAGTACTTC,TRBV7-8,few,NA,TRBJ2-5
CASSQEHRNTGELFF,TGTGCCAGCAGCCAAGAGCACAGGAACACCGGGGAGCTGTTTTTT,TRBV4-2,NA,NA,TRBJ2-2
CASSLEGVGYTEAFF,TGTGCCAGCAGCTTAGAAGGGGTTGGGTACACTGAAGCTTTCTTT,TRBV11-2,NA,NA,TRBJ1-1
CASSQLSNYEQYF,TGTGCCAGCAGCCAACTGTCCAACTACGAGCAGTACTTC,TRBV3-1,NA,NA,TRBJ2-7
CATHDLLSDEQFF,TGTGCCACCCACGATTTGCTTTCCGATGAGCAGTTCTTC,TRBV10-3,few,NA,TRBJ2-1
CSARWGAGEQFF,TGCAGTGCTCGATGGGGAGCTGGTGAGCAGTTCTTC,TRBV20-1,few,NA,TRBJ2-1
CSVSGTETSYNEQFF,TGCAGCGTTTCCGGGACAGAGACTTCCTACAATGAGCAGTTCTTC,TRBV29-1,NA,TRBD1,TRBJ2-1
CASSFPEDRGLGGELFF,TGTGCCAGCAGCTTCCCTGAGGACAGGGGGCTTGGCGGGGAGCTGTTTTTT,TRBV7-2,few,TRBD1,TRBJ2-2
CASSVGNSGRVETQYF,TGTGCCAGCAGCGTAGGGAATAGCGGGAGAGTAGAGACCCAGTACTTC,TRBV9,few,TRBD2,TRBJ2-5
CASSLSYGNTIYF,TGTGCCAGCAGCTTATCGTATGGAAACACCATATATTTT,TRBV7-9,few,NA,TRBJ1-3
CASSYRLLPLYEQYF,TGTGCCAGCAGTTACCGGCTGTTACCCCTCTACGAGCAGTACTTC,TRBV6-2/TRBV6-3,NA,NA,TRBJ2-7
CASSLETSGGKGEQYF,TGCGCCAGCAGCTTGGAGACTAGCGGGGGAAAGGGGGAGCAGTACTTC,TRBV5-1,few,TRBD2,TRBJ2-7
CSAPQTSRETQYF,TGCAGTGCGCCACAGACTAGTCGTGAGACCCAGTACTTC,TRBV20-1,many,NA,TRBJ2-5
CASSLWAGSKETQYF,TGCGCCAGCAGCTTGTGGGCTGGTTCCAAAGAGACCCAGTACTTC,TRBV5-1,once,NA,TRBJ2-5
CSARDLGGAGTEAFF,TGCAGTGCTAGAGATCTCGGGGGCGCCGGCACTGAAGCTTTCTTT,TRBV20-1,NA,NA,TRBJ1-1
CSKRTGHGANVLTF,TGCAGCAAAAGGACAGGGCATGGGGCCAACGTCCTGACTTTC,TRBV29-1,few,TRBD1,TRBJ2-6
CSASGGQRTEAFF,TGCAGTGCTTCCGGCGGGCAGAGGACTGAAGCTTTCTTT,TRBV20-1,many,NA,TRBJ1-1
CSVRLASGSDNEQFF,TGCAGTGTCCGACTCGCTAGCGGGTCAGACAATGAGCAGTTCTTC,TRBV20-1,few,TRBD2,TRBJ2-1
CATTWGRGDEQFF,TGTGCCACCACTTGGGGGCGGGGGGATGAGCAGTTCTTC,TRBV6-5,NA,TRBD2,TRBJ2-1
CASSLSAIKSFF,TGTGCCAGCAGTTTATCGGCAATTAAGTCTTTCTTT,TRBV28,many,NA,TRBJ1-1
CASSYAGGGQAFF,TGTGCCAGCAGTTACGCGGGAGGGGGGCAAGCTTTCTTT,TRBV6-5,few,NA,TRBJ1-1
CASSPNRVGTEAFF,TGTGCCAGCAGTCCAAACAGGGTAGGCACTGAAGCTTTCTTT,TRBV12-3/TRBV12-4,many,NA,TRBJ1-1
CASSRDGFADTQYF,TGTGCCAGCAGTCGGGACGGTTTTGCAGATACGCAGTATTTT,TRBV6-1,many,NA,TRBJ2-3
CASSARGEEETQYF,TGTGCCAGCAGCGCGCGGGGAGAGGAAGAGACCCAGTACTTC,TRBV9,NA,NA,TRBJ2-5
CASSQVSGGGTPLHF,TGTGCCAGCAGCCAAGTATCCGGGGGGGGGACACCCCTCCACTTT,TRBV3-1,many,NA,TRBJ1-6
CASSYSNEQFF,TGTGCCAGCAGTTACTCGAATGAGCAGTTCTTC,TRBV12-3/TRBV12-4,many,NA,TRBJ2-1
CASSLPTFDNEQFF,TGTGCCAGCAGTCTCCCGACGTTCGACAATGAGCAGTTCTTC,TRBV7-9,NA,NA,TRBJ2-1
CASRKRGLDLGEQFF,TGTGCCAGCAGAAAGCGGGGACTAGATCTAGGGGAGCAGTTCTTC,TRBV12-3/TRBV12-4,NA,TRBD2,TRBJ2-1
CASALGGDTIYF,TGTGCCAGCGCCCTCGGGGGGGACACCATATATTTT,TRBV11-2,few,NA,TRBJ1-3
CASRKAGADTQYF,TGTGCCAGCAGGAAGGCAGGGGCAGATACGCAGTATTTT,TRBV5-6,few,NA,TRBJ2-3
CSARGGGSEQFF,TGCAGTGCTAGAGGAGGAGGGAGTGAGCAGTTCTTC,TRBV20-1,NA,NA,TRBJ2-1
CASSLAVLAGGNEQFF,TGCGCCAGCAGCTTAGCGGTACTAGCGGGGGGAAATGAGCAGTTCTTC,TRBV5-1,NA,TRBD2,TRBJ2-1
CASTQISGTDTQYF,TGCGCCAGCACCCAAATTAGCGGCACAGATACGCAGTATTTT,TRBV4-1,few,NA,TRBJ2-3
CSARDPVGFGTEAFF,TGCAGTGCTAGAGATCCCGTGGGCTTCGGGACTGAAGCTTTCTTT,TRBV20-1,few,NA,TRBJ1-1
CASSSGTGRLDEQFF,TGTGCCAGCAGCTCCGGGACAGGGAGATTGGATGAGCAGTTCTTC,TRBV7-7,few,TRBD1,TRBJ2-1
CASSLPGRYGYTF,TGTGCCAGCAGTTTACCGGGCCGCTATGGCTACACCTTC,TRBV12-3/TRBV12-4,few,NA,TRBJ1-2
CASTQGGPEQFF,TGTGCCAGCACCCAAGGGGGGCCTGAGCAGTTCTTC,TRBV7-9,NA,NA,TRBJ2-1
CIVRPVVGDEQFF,TGCATCGTAAGACCTGTCGTTGGGGATGAGCAGTTCTTC,TRBV29-1,NA,NA,TRBJ2-1